This T cell receptor (beta chain) comes out of a study of siplizumab effects on memory and regulatory T cells. Study-level points and caveats: Controls had approximately 25% Treg-derived mappable alloreactive CD4+ clones on average, versus nearly 70% with siplizumab. A naive or memory phenotype could not be assigned to roughly 75-96% of the proliferating CD4+ or CD8+ clones.

The length of the CDR3 is 14 residues. The ends were cut back, 4 bases at V and 4 bases at J, with 12 bases in the middle. Germline loops: CDR1 SEHNR, CDR2 FQNEAQ (reference sequence). Sequencing was performed with immunoSEQ multiplex PCR; in TCRdb, only in-frame clones are kept and a portion is missing. The sample lists 80,000 to 130,000 clones, 91% seen once, with 2.5% to 3% in the top ten. About this clone itself: Its matching antigen is unknown.

Sequencing was done on a sample of CD4+ T cells sorted from blood. This chain connects TRBV7-9 to TRBJ2-3; unclear D gene. The clonotype was recovered from a human donor in good health. Some clones in this sample may be carry-over from other donors' samples. DNA for the CDR3: TGTGCCAGCAGCTCCCATCGGTTCCCAGATACGCAGTATTTT. This translates into CASSSHRFPDTQYF.